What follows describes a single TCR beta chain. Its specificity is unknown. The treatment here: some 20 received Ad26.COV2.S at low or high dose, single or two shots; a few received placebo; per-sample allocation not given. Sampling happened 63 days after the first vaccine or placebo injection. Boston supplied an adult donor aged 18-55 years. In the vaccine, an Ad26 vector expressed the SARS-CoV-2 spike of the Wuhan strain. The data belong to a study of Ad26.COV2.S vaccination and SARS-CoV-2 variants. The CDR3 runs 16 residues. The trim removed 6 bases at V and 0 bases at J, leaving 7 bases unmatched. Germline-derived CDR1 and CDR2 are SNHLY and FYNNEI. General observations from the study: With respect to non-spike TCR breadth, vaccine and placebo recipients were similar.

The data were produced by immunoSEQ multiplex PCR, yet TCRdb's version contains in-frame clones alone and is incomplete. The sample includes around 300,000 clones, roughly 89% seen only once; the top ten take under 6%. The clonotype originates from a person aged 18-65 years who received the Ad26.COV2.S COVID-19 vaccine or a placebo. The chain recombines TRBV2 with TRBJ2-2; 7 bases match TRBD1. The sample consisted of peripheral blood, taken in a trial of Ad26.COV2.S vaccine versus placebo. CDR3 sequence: CASSLDRVTNTGELFF. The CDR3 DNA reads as TGTGCCAGCAGCCTAGACAGGGTAACGAACACCGGGGAGCTGTTTTTT.